Sequencing of this T cell receptor (beta chain) was carried out in a study of human T cells and chemical hapten exposure. Using its own MiXCR run on the RACE reads, TCRdb lists one record per CDR3 protein. The sample consists of around 110,000 distinct CDR3 sequences, more than 10% of them appearing once. This clonotype was seen only a few times. The time point denotes: pre-sensitization, week 0. Noted treatment: therapeutic diphenylcyclopropenone sensitization with weekly scalp DPC. The CDR3 consists of 12 residues. Deletions cut 5 bases from V and 1 base from J, with 8 bases between. Germline assignment: CDR1 SQVTM and CDR2 ANQGSEA.

Sequencing used whole blood, obtained in connection with sensitization to the hapten diphenylcyclopropenone (DPC). The chain combines TRBV29-1 with TRBJ2-5; D may match TRBD1 or TRBD2 (5 bases each). This receptor was identified in a woman aged 45-65 years with alopecia areata. Some clones in this sample may be carry-over from other donors' samples. CDR3 bases: TGCAGCGTTACCGGGGCCCAAGAGACCCAGTACTTC. Translated: CSVTGAQETQYF.